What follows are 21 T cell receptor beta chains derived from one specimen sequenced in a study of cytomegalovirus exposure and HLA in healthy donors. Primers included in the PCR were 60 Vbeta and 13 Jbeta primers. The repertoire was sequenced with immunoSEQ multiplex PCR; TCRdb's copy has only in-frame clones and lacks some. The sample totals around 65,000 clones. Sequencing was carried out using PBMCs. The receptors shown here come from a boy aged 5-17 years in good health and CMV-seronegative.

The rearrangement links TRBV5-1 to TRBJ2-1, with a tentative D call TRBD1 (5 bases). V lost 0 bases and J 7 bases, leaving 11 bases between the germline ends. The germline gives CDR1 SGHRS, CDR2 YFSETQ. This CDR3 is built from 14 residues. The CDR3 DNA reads TGCGCCAGCAGCTTGGGACAGCCGGCGAATGAGCAGTTCTTC. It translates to CASSLGQPANEQFF.

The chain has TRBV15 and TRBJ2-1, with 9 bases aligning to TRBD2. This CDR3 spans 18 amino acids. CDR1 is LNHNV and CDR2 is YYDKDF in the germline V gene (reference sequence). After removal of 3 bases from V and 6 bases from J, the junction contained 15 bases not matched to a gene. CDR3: CATSSPEGSGRFPNEQFF. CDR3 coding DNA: TGTGCCACCAGCAGCCCAGAGGGAAGCGGGAGGTTCCCCAATGAGCAGTTCTTC.

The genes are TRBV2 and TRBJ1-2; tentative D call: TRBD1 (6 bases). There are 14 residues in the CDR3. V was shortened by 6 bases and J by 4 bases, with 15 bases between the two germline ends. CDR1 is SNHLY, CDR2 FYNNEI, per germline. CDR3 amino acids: CASSVGQRIYGYTF. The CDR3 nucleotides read TGTGCCAGCAGCGTCGGACAGAGGATCTATGGCTACACCTTC.

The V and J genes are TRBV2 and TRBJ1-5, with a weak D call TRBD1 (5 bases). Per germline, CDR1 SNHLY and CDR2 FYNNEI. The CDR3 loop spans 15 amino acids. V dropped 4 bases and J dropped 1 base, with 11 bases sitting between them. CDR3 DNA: TGTGCCAGCAGTGCGGGCAGGGCGAGCAATCAGCCCCAGCATTTT. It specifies CASSAGRASNQPQHF.

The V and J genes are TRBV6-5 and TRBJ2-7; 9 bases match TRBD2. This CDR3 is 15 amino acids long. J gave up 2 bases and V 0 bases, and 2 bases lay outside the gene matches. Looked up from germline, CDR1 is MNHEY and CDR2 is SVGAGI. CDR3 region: CASSYSGGRAYEQYF. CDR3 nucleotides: TGTGCCAGCAGTTACTCAGGCGGGAGGGCCTACGAGCAGTACTTC.

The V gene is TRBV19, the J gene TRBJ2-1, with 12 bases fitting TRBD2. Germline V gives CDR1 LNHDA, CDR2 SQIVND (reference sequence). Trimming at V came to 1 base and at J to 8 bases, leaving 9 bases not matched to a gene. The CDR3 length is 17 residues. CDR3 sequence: CASSIGLAGGNAHEQFF. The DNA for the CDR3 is TGTGCCAGTAGTATAGGGCTAGCGGGAGGGAATGCCCATGAGCAGTTCTTC.

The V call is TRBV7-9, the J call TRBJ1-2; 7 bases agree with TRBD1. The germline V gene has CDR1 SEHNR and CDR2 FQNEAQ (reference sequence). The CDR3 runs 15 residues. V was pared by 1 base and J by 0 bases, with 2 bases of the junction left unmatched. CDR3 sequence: CASSLDRGANYGYTF. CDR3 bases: TGTGCCAGCAGCTTAGACAGGGGAGCTAACTATGGCTACACCTTC.

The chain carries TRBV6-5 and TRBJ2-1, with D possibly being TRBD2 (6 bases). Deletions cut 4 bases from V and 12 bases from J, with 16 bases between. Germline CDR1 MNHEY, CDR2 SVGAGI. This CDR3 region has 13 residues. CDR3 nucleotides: TGTGCCAGCAGTTCTACTGCCGGGGGAGGGCAGTTCTTC. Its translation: CASSSTAGGGQFF.

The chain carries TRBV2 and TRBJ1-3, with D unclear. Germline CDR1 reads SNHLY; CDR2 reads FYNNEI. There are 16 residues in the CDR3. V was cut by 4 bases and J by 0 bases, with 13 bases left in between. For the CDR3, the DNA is TGTGCCAGCAGTGTGGGCAGCCTTTACTCTGGAAACACCATATATTTT. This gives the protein CASSVGSLYSGNTIYF.

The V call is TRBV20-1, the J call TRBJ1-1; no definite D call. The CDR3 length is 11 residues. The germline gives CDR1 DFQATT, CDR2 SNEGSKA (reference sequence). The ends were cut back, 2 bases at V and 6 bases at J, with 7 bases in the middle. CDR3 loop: CSARPGSEAFF. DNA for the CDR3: TGCAGTGCTAGACCGGGTTCTGAAGCTTTCTTT.

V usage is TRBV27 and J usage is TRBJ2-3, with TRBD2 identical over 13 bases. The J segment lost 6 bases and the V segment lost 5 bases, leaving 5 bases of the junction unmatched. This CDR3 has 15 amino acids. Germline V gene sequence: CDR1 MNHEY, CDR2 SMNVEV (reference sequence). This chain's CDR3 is CASSLTSGGSDTQYF. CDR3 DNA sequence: TGTGCCAGCAGTCTGACTAGCGGGGGGTCGGATACGCAGTATTTT.

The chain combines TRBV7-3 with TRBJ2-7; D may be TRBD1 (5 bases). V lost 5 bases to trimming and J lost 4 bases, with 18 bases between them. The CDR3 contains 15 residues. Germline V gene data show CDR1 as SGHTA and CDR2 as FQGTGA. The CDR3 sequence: CASSPDSARQYEQYF. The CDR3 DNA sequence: TGTGCCAGCAGCCCTGACAGCGCTCGCCAGTACGAGCAGTACTTC.

This CDR3 reads CASSLSGGGGANVLTF. The CDR3 DNA is TGTGCCAGTAGTTTAAGCGGAGGAGGTGGGGCCAACGTCCTGACTTTC. V gene TRBV19 combines with J gene TRBJ2-6; tentatively, D is TRBD2 (5 bases). Germline V gene data show CDR1 as LNHDA and CDR2 as SQIVND (reference sequence). Trimming took 5 bases from V and 3 from J, leaving 14 bases between them. The CDR3 is 16 residues long.

The CDR3 nucleotides are TGTGCCAGTAGTACCATCGTTTCGGGGGAGCAGTACTTC. It encodes CASSTIVSGEQYF. This chain connects TRBV19 to TRBJ2-7, with D possibly matching TRBD2 (5 bases). Germline CDR1 reads LNHDA; CDR2 reads SQIVND (reference sequence). V was pared by 4 bases and J by 7 bases, with 14 bases between. The CDR3 loop spans 13 amino acids. The variable domain in full, with the rest retrieved from reference TRBV19 and TRBJ2-7, is DGGITQSPKYLFRKEGQNVTLSCEQNLNHDAMYWYRQDPGQGLRLIYYSQIVNDFQKGDIAEGYSVSREKKESFPLTVTSAQKNPTAFYLCASSTIVSGEQYFGPGTRLTVT.

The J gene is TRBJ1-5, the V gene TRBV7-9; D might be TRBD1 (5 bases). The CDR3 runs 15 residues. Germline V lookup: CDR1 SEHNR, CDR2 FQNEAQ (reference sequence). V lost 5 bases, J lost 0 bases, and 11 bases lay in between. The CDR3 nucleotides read TGTGCCAGCAGCCTAGACAGTTATAGCAATCAGCCCCAGCATTTT. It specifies CASSLDSYSNQPQHF.

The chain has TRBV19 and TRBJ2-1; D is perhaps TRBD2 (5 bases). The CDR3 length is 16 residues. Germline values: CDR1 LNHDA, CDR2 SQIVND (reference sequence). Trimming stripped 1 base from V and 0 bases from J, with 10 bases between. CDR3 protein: CASSIVGGSSYNEQFF. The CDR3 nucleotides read TGTGCCAGTAGTATAGTAGGAGGCAGCTCCTACAATGAGCAGTTCTTC.

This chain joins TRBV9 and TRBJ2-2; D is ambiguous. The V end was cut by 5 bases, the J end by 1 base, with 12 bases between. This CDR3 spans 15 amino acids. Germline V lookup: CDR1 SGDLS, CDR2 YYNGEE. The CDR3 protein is CASSDLSGNTGELFF. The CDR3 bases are TGTGCCAGCAGTGACCTGTCGGGGAACACCGGGGAGCTGTTTTTT.

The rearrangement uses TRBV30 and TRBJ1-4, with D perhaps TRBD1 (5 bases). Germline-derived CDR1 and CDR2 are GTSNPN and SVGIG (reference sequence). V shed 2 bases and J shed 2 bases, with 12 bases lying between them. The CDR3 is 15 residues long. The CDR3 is CAWSRDKGTNEKLFF. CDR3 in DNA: TGTGCCTGGAGTAGGGATAAGGGGACTAATGAAAAACTGTTTTTT.

DNA of the CDR3: TGCAGCTTCACCGGGACAGTCCAAGAGACCCAGTACTTC. Amino acid sequence: CSFTGTVQETQYF. The rearrangement uses TRBV29-1 and TRBJ2-5; 7 bases line up with TRBD1. CDR1 and CDR2 (germline): SQVTM, ANQGSEA. V gave up 8 bases and J gave up 1 base; unmatched junction bases: 7. CDR3 length: 13 residues.

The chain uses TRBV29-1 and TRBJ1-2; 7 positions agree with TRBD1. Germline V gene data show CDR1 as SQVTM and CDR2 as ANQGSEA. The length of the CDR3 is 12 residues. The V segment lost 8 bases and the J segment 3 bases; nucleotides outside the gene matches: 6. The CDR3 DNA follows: TGCAGCACGACCGGGACAGACTATGGCTACACCTTC. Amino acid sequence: CSTTGTDYGYTF.

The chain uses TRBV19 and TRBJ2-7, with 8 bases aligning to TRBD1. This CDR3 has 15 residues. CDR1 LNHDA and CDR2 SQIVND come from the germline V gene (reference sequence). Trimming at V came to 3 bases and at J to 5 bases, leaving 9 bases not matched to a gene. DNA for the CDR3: TGTGCCAGTAGTATGGCGAGCAGGGGGCTTGACGAGCAGTACTTC. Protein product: CASSMASRGLDEQYF.